The source of this T cell receptor (beta chain) is a study of blood T cells in healthy people across ages. Study-wide results and caveats: As age increased, TCR beta diversity per million T cells fell in a roughly linear fashion.

This CDR3 is built from 14 residues. The V and J ends lost 1 base and 7 bases respectively, with 11 bases between them. Germline lookup yields CDR1 MNHEY and CDR2 SMNVEV (reference sequence). Sample-barcoded 5' priming and a J-beta primer mix drove a second PCR of roughly 6 to 12 cycles. TCRdb ran MiXCR on the 5' RACE reads and lists one entry per CDR3 protein. The top ten hold about an eighth of the sample, which has under 850,000 distinct CDR3 sequences, around 36% seen once. A remark on this clonotype: Its antigen is undetermined.

Specimen: blood. V usage is TRBV27 and J usage is TRBJ2-1; TRBD2 is a possible D gene (5 bases). The source of this sequence is a young man in good health. CDR3 region: CASSLWESSNEQFF. In DNA, the CDR3 is TGTGCCAGCAGTTTATGGGAGTCCTCGAATGAGCAGTTCTTC.